Listed below are T cell receptor beta chains from one sample, sequenced in a study of blood T cell repertoires in COVID-19. Sequenced by immunoSEQ multiplex PCR; TCRdb stores in-frame clones only, minus some. Among more than 250,000 clones listed, around 88% were seen once. The material sequenced was PBMCs or T cells enriched from blood (not recorded which). The receptors were gathered from a woman between 35 and 50 years old with acute COVID-19. CDR3s include the opening cysteine and the closing phenylalanine or tryptophan. The order of the fields is J gene, V gene, D gene, clone size, CDR3 protein, CDR3 DNA. The D gene is left open where the match is weak. Clone size appears in some rows only: once, few, many, or a class for an expanded clone.

j_gene: TRBJ2-5
v_gene: TRBV4-3
d_gene: .
abundance: .
CDR3aa: CASSQGIGVWETQYF
CDR3nt: TGCGCCAGCAGCCAAGGTATAGGGGTCTGGGAGACCCAGTACTTC

j_gene: TRBJ2-1
v_gene: TRBV2
d_gene: .
abundance: .
CDR3aa: CASSDYESYNEQFF
CDR3nt: TGTGCCAGCAGTGACTACGAATCCTACAATGAGCAGTTCTTC

j_gene: TRBJ1-4
v_gene: TRBV10-2
d_gene: TRBD1
abundance: .
CDR3aa: CATSGTVNEKLFF
CDR3nt: TGCGCCACCTCCGGGACAGTTAATGAAAAACTGTTTTTT

j_gene: TRBJ1-2
v_gene: TRBV7-9
d_gene: TRBD1
abundance: .
CDR3aa: CASSSRRQGAYGYTF
CDR3nt: TGTGCCAGCAGCTCCCGACGGCAGGGGGCATATGGCTACACCTTC

j_gene: TRBJ2-6
v_gene: TRBV10-3
d_gene: .
abundance: .
CDR3aa: CATQGTGANVLTF
CDR3nt: TGTGCCACCCAGGGGACCGGGGCCAACGTCCTGACTTTC

j_gene: TRBJ1-5
v_gene: TRBV27
d_gene: .
abundance: .
CDR3aa: CASSFSGYQPQHF
CDR3nt: TGTGCCAGCAGTTTTTCGGGATATCAGCCCCAGCATTTT

j_gene: TRBJ1-1
v_gene: TRBV6-5
d_gene: TRBD1
abundance: .
CDR3aa: CASRTGVNTEAFF
CDR3nt: TGTGCCAGCCGGACAGGGGTGAACACTGAAGCTTTCTTT

j_gene: TRBJ2-3
v_gene: TRBV28
d_gene: TRBD2
abundance: .
CDR3aa: CASSQASGSGGADTQYF
CDR3nt: TGTGCCAGCAGCCAAGCTAGCGGGAGTGGAGGTGCAGATACGCAGTATTTT

j_gene: TRBJ2-2
v_gene: TRBV9
d_gene: .
abundance: .
CDR3aa: CASSVAEIERDGELFF
CDR3nt: TGTGCCAGCAGCGTCGCTGAAATAGAGAGGGACGGGGAGCTGTTTTTT

j_gene: TRBJ1-5
v_gene: TRBV7-8
d_gene: .
abundance: .
CDR3aa: CASSGWGDQPQHF
CDR3nt: TGTGCCAGCAGCGGGTGGGGGGATCAGCCCCAGCATTTT

j_gene: TRBJ2-5
v_gene: TRBV12-3/TRBV12-4
d_gene: .
abundance: .
CDR3aa: CASSAPGTQYF
CDR3nt: TGTGCCAGCAGTGCTCCCGGGACCCAGTACTTC

j_gene: TRBJ2-7
v_gene: TRBV5-4
d_gene: .
abundance: once
CDR3aa: CASSRGVAETYEQYF
CDR3nt: TGTGCCAGCAGCCGCGGGGTTGCGGAAACCTACGAGCAGTACTTC

j_gene: TRBJ1-4
v_gene: TRBV5-1
d_gene: .
abundance: once
CDR3aa: CASSATGDKGEKLFF
CDR3nt: TGCGCCAGCAGCGCAACCGGGGACAAAGGCGAAAAACTGTTTTTT

j_gene: TRBJ2-1
v_gene: TRBV11-2
d_gene: TRBD2
abundance: .
CDR3aa: CASSLASGGPDEQFF
CDR3nt: TGTGCCAGCAGCTTAGCCTCGGGAGGGCCGGATGAGCAGTTCTTC

j_gene: TRBJ1-2
v_gene: TRBV28
d_gene: .
abundance: .
CDR3aa: CASSLRQVLGYTF
CDR3nt: TGTGCCAGCAGTTTACGACAGGTTCTTGGCTACACCTTC

j_gene: TRBJ1-2
v_gene: TRBV5-1
d_gene: TRBD1
abundance: once
CDR3aa: CASSPDRVADGYTF
CDR3nt: TGCGCCAGCAGCCCGGACAGGGTAGCAGATGGCTACACCTTC

j_gene: TRBJ2-1
v_gene: TRBV6-2/TRBV6-3
d_gene: .
abundance: .
CDR3aa: CASSYVGSSYNEQFF
CDR3nt: TGTGCCAGCAGTTACGTGGGGAGCTCCTACAATGAGCAGTTCTTC

j_gene: TRBJ1-1
v_gene: TRBV5-1
d_gene: .
abundance: .
CDR3aa: CASSSGSNTEAFF
CDR3nt: TGCGCCAGCAGCTCCGGGTCTAACACTGAAGCTTTCTTT

j_gene: TRBJ1-1
v_gene: TRBV6-5
d_gene: .
abundance: .
CDR3aa: CASTPVSGEAFF
CDR3nt: TGTGCCAGCACCCCCGTGTCAGGTGAAGCTTTCTTT

j_gene: TRBJ1-1
v_gene: TRBV9
d_gene: TRBD1
abundance: .
CDR3aa: CASSPWTGANTEAFF
CDR3nt: TGTGCCAGCAGCCCCTGGACAGGGGCGAACACTGAAGCTTTCTTT

j_gene: TRBJ1-3
v_gene: TRBV5-5
d_gene: TRBD1
abundance: .
CDR3aa: CASSLEGQSGNTIYF
CDR3nt: TGTGCCAGCAGCTTGGAGGGACAGTCCGGAAACACCATATATTTT

j_gene: TRBJ1-1
v_gene: TRBV14
d_gene: .
abundance: .
CDR3aa: CASSQGGGAFF
CDR3nt: TGTGCCAGCAGCCAAGGAGGTGGAGCTTTCTTT

j_gene: TRBJ1-5
v_gene: TRBV7-8
d_gene: .
abundance: .
CDR3aa: CASSYSGLGNQPQHF
CDR3nt: TGTGCCAGCAGCTACAGCGGTTTGGGCAATCAGCCCCAGCATTTT

j_gene: TRBJ2-3
v_gene: TRBV11-3
d_gene: .
abundance: .
CDR3aa: CASSLVFTEISTDTQYF
CDR3nt: TGTGCCAGCAGCTTAGTATTTACAGAAATAAGCACAGATACGCAGTATTTT

j_gene: TRBJ2-6
v_gene: TRBV2
d_gene: .
abundance: once
CDR3aa: CASSEYVHNVLTF
CDR3nt: TGTGCCAGCAGTGAATACGTACACAACGTCCTGACTTTC

j_gene: TRBJ1-4
v_gene: TRBV18
d_gene: TRBD1
abundance: .
CDR3aa: CASSPQGQGLGTNEKLFF
CDR3nt: TGTGCCAGCTCACCACAAGGACAGGGGTTAGGAACTAATGAAAAACTGTTTTTT

j_gene: TRBJ1-3
v_gene: TRBV6-5
d_gene: TRBD1
abundance: .
CDR3aa: CASSRGQGAGNTIYF
CDR3nt: TGTGCCAGCAGTAGGGGACAGGGGGCTGGAAACACCATATATTTT

j_gene: TRBJ1-2
v_gene: TRBV28
d_gene: .
abundance: .
CDR3aa: CASRSTPGMGHNYGYTF
CDR3nt: TGTGCCAGCAGAAGTACCCCCGGTATGGGGCATAACTATGGCTACACCTTC

j_gene: TRBJ1-3
v_gene: TRBV20-1
d_gene: .
abundance: .
CDR3aa: CSASSFGQGSGNTIYF
CDR3nt: TGCAGTGCTAGTTCTTTTGGGCAGGGGTCTGGAAACACCATATATTTT

j_gene: TRBJ1-2
v_gene: TRBV2
d_gene: TRBD1
abundance: once
CDR3aa: CASLEGTGPYGYTF
CDR3nt: TGTGCCAGCCTTGAGGGGACAGGCCCCTATGGCTACACCTTC